This T cell receptor (beta chain) was profiled in a study of read filtering for tumor transcriptome and immune sequencing. About the study: DNase treatment preceded whole-transcriptome library preparation. TCR-mapped reads were about 4 to 10.27 million with IR-seq versus roughly 80 to 1,300 with RNA-seq.

From around 440 ng of RNA, a library with molecular barcoded alpha/delta and beta/gamma adaptors was made. TCRdb reprocessed the reads with MiXCR, giving one entry per CDR3 protein. This table has about 37,000 distinct CDR3 sequences, 10% to 15% appearing once. Study-wide points: This fraction held mixed bone marrow immune cells after CD138-negative sorting.

CDR1 is MNHNS, CDR2 SASEGT, per germline. The J segment lost 4 bases and the V segment lost 4 bases, leaving 6 bases of the junction unmatched. The CDR3 has 16 amino acids. This clonotype was detected many times. Its target is not known. Every patient had bone marrow sampled while the disease was active. Sequenced sample: a population of CD138-negative cells sorted from bone marrow. This receptor was identified in a donor at least 40 years old with multiple myeloma. The V and J genes are TRBV6-1 and TRBJ2-2; 10 bases fit TRBD2. The chain's CDR3 is CASSVERGGPTGELFF. The CDR3 bases are TGTGCCAGCAGTGTAGAGCGGGGGGGCCCCACCGGGGAGCTGTTTTTT.